This T cell receptor beta chain was retrieved from a study of CD8 T cells in Susac syndrome. High-throughput TCR beta sequencing covered peripheral CD8+ and CD4+ T cells. Negative isolation was used for CD8+ and CD4+ T cells, and FACS enrichment was applied to TEMRA cells. Reverse transcription of 0.5 to 1 ug RNA was performed with random hexamers. TCR beta CDR3 was amplified by immunoSEQ covering 54 Vbeta and 13 Jbeta. TCRdb itself ran the immunoSEQ multiplex PCR reads through MiXCR, one entry per CDR3 protein. The sample has approximately 150,000 distinct CDR3 sequences; 92% are singletons. The CDR3 extends over 17 amino acids. The V gene's germline CDR1 is KGHDR and CDR2 SFDVKD. With 7 bases clipped from V and 1 base from J, the junction kept 8 bases outside the gene matches.

The clonotype comes from a human donor in good health. The source material was CD4+ T cells from PBMCs. This chain connects TRBV24-1 to TRBJ2-7, with 14 nucleotides matching TRBD2. CDR3 DNA sequence: TGTGCCACCAGCCCAGGGACTAGCGGGAGTTGGTCCTACGAGCAGTACTTC. Amino acids: CATSPGTSGSWSYEQYF.